The present T cell receptor beta chain was sequenced within a study of PD-1 blockade in classical Hodgkin lymphoma. Every patient was affected by relapse after autologous stem cell transplantation, while exposure to brentuximab vedotin was not uniform. In germline, CDR1 is SNHLY, CDR2 FYNNEI. The V gene lost 6 bases and the J gene lost 10 bases, with 21 bases spanning the gap. CDR3 length equals 14 residues. Regarding the study as a whole: Baseline TCR diversity was reportedly lower in newly diagnosed patients than healthy donors.

With respect to this clone: The antigen remains undetermined.

Assay: immunoSEQ multiplex PCR; the TCRdb copy retains only in-frame clones and omits some. The sample has about 150,000 clones, 78% seen once. This TCR came from a human donor with classical Hodgkin lymphoma. This material consisted of peripheral blood mononuclear cells (PBMCs), taken before the second cycle of nivolumab. The chain uses TRBV2 and TRBJ1-1, with a weak D call TRBD1 (6 bases). The CDR3 DNA sequence: TGTGCCAGCAGGGCCATGACAGGATCCGTGGGAGCTTTCTTT. The encoded protein is CASRAMTGSVGAFF.